This TCR beta chain was obtained from a study of blood T cell repertoires in COVID-19. Study overall: Sites in the United States, Italy and Spain provided acute and convalescent COVID-19 samples. Sources were T cells, B-cell-depleted T cells, or PBMCs; the material itself was cDNA or gDNA.

Participant-reported clinical history was the basis for cohort assignment. Germline values: CDR1 MNHEY, CDR2 SMNVEV (reference sequence). Trimming cost V 0 bases and J 0 bases, with 14 bases left between them. The CDR3 is made up of 17 amino acids. As processed by the authors: Amplification from reference gene primers served as the basis for estimated nucleated cell counts. Sequenced by immunoSEQ multiplex PCR; TCRdb stores in-frame clones only, minus some. That table furnishes V, J and clone size, whereas the DNA furnished D and trimming. The sample shows 180,000 or so clones, around 83% of them seen only once.

The clonotype originates from a man over 45 who had recovered from COVID-19. V gene TRBV27 combines with J gene TRBJ1-1; tentatively, D is TRBD1 (6 bases). Specimen: PBMCs or T cells enriched from blood (not recorded which). The CDR3 DNA follows: TGTGCCAGCAGTTTATCGAAGCCAGGGGTCATGAACACTGAAGCTTTCTTT. Its translation: CASSLSKPGVMNTEAFF.